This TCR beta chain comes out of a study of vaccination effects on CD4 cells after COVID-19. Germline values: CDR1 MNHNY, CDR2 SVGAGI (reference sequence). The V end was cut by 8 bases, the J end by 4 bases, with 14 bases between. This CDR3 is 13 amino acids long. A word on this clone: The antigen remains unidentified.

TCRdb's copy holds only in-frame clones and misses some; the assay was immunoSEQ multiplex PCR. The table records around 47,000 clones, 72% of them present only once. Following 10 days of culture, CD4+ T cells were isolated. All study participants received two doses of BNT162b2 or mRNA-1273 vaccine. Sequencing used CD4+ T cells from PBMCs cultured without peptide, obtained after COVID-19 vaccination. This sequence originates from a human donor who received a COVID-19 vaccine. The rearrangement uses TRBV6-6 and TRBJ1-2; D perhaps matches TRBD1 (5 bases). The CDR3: CASRNDSAYGYTF. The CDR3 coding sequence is TGTGCCAGCCGCAACGACAGTGCCTATGGCTACACCTTC.